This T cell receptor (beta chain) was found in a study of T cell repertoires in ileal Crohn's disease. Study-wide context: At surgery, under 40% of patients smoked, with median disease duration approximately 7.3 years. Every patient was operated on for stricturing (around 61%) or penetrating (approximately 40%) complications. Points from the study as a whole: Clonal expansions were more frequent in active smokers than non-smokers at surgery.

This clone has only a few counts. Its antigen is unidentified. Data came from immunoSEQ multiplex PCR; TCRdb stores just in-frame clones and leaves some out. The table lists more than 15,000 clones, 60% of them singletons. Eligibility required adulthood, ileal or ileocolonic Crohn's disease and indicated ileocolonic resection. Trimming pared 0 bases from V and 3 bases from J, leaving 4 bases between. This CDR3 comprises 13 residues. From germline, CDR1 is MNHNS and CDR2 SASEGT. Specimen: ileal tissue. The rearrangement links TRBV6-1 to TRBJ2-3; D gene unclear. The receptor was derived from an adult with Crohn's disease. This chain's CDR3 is CASSEARTDTQYF. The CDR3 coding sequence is TGTGCCAGCAGTGAAGCCCGTACAGATACGCAGTATTTT.